The TCR beta chain described here comes from a study of CD8+ T cells in alopecia areata. General study findings and limits: Given one nonresponder, whether baseline CD8+ expansion relates to response remains uncertain.

The treatment: oral pan-JAK inhibitor, 5-10 mg twice daily. cDNA prepared by RNA extraction and subsequent reverse transcription served as the template for sequencing. The data were produced by immunoSEQ multiplex PCR, yet TCRdb's version contains in-frame clones alone and is incomplete. The table lists a few hundred thousand clones, more than 60% of them singletons, with 1% to 1.5% in the top ten. CDR1 is GTSNPN, CDR2 SVGIG, per germline (reference sequence). This CDR3 spans 13 amino acids. The germline V and J ends were trimmed by 4 bases and 8 bases, with 14 bases remaining between them. This clone was observed a handful of times. What it binds is not known.

The source material was CD4+ T cells sorted from blood, sampled around week 42, from a patient treated with tofacitinib. The TCR comes from a human donor with alopecia areata. The chain combines TRBV30 with TRBJ1-4, with D hard to call. The chain's CDR3 is CAWKQAPYEKLFF. CDR3 sequence (DNA): TGTGCCTGGAAGCAGGCGCCCTACGAAAAACTGTTTTTT.